This T cell receptor beta chain was recovered during a study of blood T cell repertoires in COVID-19. The overall study: T cells, B-cell-depleted T cells, or PBMCs provided the cDNA or gDNA that served as material.

This clone was counted once. V was clipped by 2 bases and J by 3 bases; unmatched bases: 4. This CDR3 comprises 15 residues. Per germline, CDR1 SGHNT and CDR2 YYREEE (reference sequence). Assay used: immunoSEQ multiplex PCR; TCRdb lists only in-frame clones, some missing. This sample has about 210,000 clones, with about 90% found just once. This receptor was obtained from a man under 40 with acute or convalescent COVID-19. The specimen sequenced was peripheral blood. The chain uses TRBV5-4 and TRBJ1-4, with 7 bases lining up with TRBD1. Here the CDR3 DNA reads TGTGCCAGCAGCTTAGGGGGCGCTTCTAATGAAAAACTGTTTTTT. It translates to CASSLGGASNEKLFF. Supplemented by reference TRBV5-4 and TRBJ1-4, the full variable domain reads ETGVTQSPTHLIKTRGQQVTLRCSSQSGHNTVSWYQQALGQGPQFIFQYYREEENGRGNFPPRFSGLQFPNYSSELNVNALELDDSALYLCASSLGGASNEKLFFGSGTQLSVL.